The clone carrying this TCR beta chain has only a few counts. The length of the CDR3 is 15 residues. V lost 7 bases and J 1 base, leaving 16 bases between the germline ends. Germline V gives CDR1 MNHEY, CDR2 SVGAGI. This sample is drawn from a study of blood T cell repertoires in COVID-19. Across the study: Two negative PCRs, clearance, or symptom resolution had been documented for recovered Cohort 3 donors. PBMCs, B-cell-depleted T cells, or T cells were the source of the cDNA or gDNA that made up the material.

In the study's own analysis: Amplification with reference gene primers provided the estimates of nucleated cell counts. Assay used: immunoSEQ multiplex PCR; TCRdb lists only in-frame clones, some missing. The DNA gave D and trimming, while V, J and clone size come from that table. The sample lists roughly 200,000 clones, approximately 86% occurring once. Participants had their cohort set by participant-reported clinical history. Sequenced material: PBMCs or T cells enriched from blood (not recorded which). This chain uses TRBV6-5 with TRBJ1-1; D is undetermined. This receptor was identified in a woman in her thirties or forties in a cohort exposed to, infected with or recovered from COVID-19 (not recorded which). CDR3 sequence reads: CASIGPGGWNTEAFF. In DNA, the CDR3 is TGTGCCAGCATCGGACCCGGAGGCTGGAACACTGAAGCTTTCTTT.